The rows below give T cell receptor beta chains drawn from one sample of a study of blood T cell repertoires in COVID-19. Data came from immunoSEQ multiplex PCR; TCRdb stores just in-frame clones and leaves some out. Of approximately 240,000 clones in the sample, 70% to 90% are singletons; the top ten hold roughly 12%. Material: peripheral blood. All receptors come from a woman aged 18-29 years who had recovered from COVID-19. CDR3s include the opening cysteine and the closing phenylalanine or tryptophan.

j_gene,v_gene,CDR3aa
TRBJ1-1,TRBV4-1,CASSHTTLARRTEAFF
TRBJ1-1,TRBV10-1,CASSEWANTEAFF
TRBJ2-5,TRBV21-1,CASGRTGRMGTQYF
TRBJ1-4,TRBV25-1,CASSEVAGGKEKLFF
TRBJ2-5,TRBV10-3,CAISETSGAGETQYF
TRBJ1-1,TRBV11-3,CASSPGTGDTEAFF
TRBJ2-2,TRBV9,CASSADRGNTGELFF
TRBJ2-6,TRBV7-2,CASSFLSGANVLTF
TRBJ2-1,TRBV9,CASSEGVFGSDDEQFF
TRBJ2-3,TRBV4-1,CASSPPSGREADTQYF
TRBJ1-1,TRBV6-2/TRBV6-3,CASSSSTAGMAPEAFF
TRBJ2-1,TRBV14,CASSQPGQGEAYNEQFF